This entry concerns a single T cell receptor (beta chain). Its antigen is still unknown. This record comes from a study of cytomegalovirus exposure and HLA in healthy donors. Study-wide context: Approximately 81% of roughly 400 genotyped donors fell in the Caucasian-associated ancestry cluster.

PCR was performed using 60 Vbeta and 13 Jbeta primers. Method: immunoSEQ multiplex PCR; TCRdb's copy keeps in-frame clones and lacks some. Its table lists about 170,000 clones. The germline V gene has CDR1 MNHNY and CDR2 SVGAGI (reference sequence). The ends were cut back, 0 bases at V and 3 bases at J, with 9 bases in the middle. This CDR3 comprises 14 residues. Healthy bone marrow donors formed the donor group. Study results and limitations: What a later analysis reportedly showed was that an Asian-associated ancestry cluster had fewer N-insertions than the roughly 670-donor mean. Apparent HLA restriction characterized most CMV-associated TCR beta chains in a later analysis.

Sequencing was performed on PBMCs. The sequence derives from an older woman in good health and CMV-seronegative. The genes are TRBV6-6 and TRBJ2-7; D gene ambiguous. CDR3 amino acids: CASSYSYGDYEQYF. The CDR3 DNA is TGTGCCAGCAGTTACTCCTACGGAGACTACGAGCAGTACTTC.